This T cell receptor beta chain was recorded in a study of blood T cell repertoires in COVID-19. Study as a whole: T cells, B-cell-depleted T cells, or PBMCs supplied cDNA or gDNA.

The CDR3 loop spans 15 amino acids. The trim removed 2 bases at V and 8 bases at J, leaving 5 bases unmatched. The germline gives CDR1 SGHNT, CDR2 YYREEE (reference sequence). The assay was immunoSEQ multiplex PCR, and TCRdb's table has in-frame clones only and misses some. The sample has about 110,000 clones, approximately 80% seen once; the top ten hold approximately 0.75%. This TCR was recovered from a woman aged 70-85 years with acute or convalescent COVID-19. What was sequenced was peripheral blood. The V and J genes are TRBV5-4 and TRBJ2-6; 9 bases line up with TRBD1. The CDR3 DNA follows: TGTGCCAGCAGCTTTTCCGGGACAGGGACCAACGTCCTGACTTTC. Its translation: CASSFSGTGTNVLTF.